These 30 T cell receptor beta chains were sequenced from one sample in a study of blood T cell repertoires in COVID-19. Clones were read by immunoSEQ multiplex PCR, and TCRdb kept only the in-frame ones, dropping some. The sample contains around 26,000 clones, roughly nine tenths of which appear only once. Sequenced material: peripheral blood. These receptors originate from a man in his sixties or seventies with active COVID-19.

The rearrangement joins TRBV7-8 to TRBJ2-1, with D tentatively TRBD1 (6 bases). Germline lookup yields CDR1 SGHVS and CDR2 FQNEAQ. The CDR3 totals 15 residues. V gave up 7 bases and J gave up 7 bases, with 20 bases separating them. For the CDR3, the DNA is TGTGCCAGCACAGAGACAGGATCTTTGGGGAATGAGCAGTTCTTC. This sequence encodes CASTETGSLGNEQFF.

J is TRBJ1-1 and V is TRBV5-5; 10 bases are a match to TRBD1. This CDR3 is 16 amino acids long. The germline V gene encodes CDR1 SGHKS and CDR2 YYEKEE (reference sequence). J gave up 0 bases and V 5 bases, and 7 bases lay outside the gene matches. CDR3 sequence: CASRVDRGGLNTEAFF. Here the CDR3 DNA reads TGTGCCAGCAGGGTGGACAGGGGGGGACTGAACACTGAAGCTTTCTTT. The variable domain in full, with the rest retrieved from reference TRBV5-5 and TRBJ1-1, is DAGVTQSPTHLIKTRGQQVTLRCSPISGHKSVSWYQQVLGQGPQFIFQYYEKEERGRGNFPDRFSARQFPNYSSELNVNALLLGDSALYLCASRVDRGGLNTEAFFGQGTRLTVV.

The J gene is TRBJ2-5, the V gene TRBV4-1, with 10 bases fitting TRBD2. The CDR3 is 16 amino acids. Germline-derived CDR1 and CDR2 are MGHRA and YSYEKL. The J segment lost 7 bases and the V segment lost 0 bases, leaving 8 bases of the junction unmatched. The CDR3 DNA sequence: TGCGCCAGCAGCCAAGATATGAGCGGGGGGGCAGGGACCCAGTACTTC. It yields the protein CASSQDMSGGAGTQYF.

The chain joins TRBV7-3 to TRBJ2-5; D may be TRBD2 (6 bases). The CDR3 spans 13 residues. Trimming removed 1 base at V and 5 bases at J, with 8 bases between. In germline, CDR1 is SGHTA, CDR2 FQGTGA. The CDR3 DNA reads as TGTGCCAGCAGCTTAAATAGCGGCGAGACCCAGTACTTC. Encoded protein: CASSLNSGETQYF.

This rearrangement joins TRBV5-4 to TRBJ1-3, with TRBD1 matching 10 bases. This CDR3 region has 13 residues. V shed 5 bases, J shed 8 bases, and the junction held 4 bases outside the gene matches. The germline V gene has CDR1 SGHNT and CDR2 YYREEE (reference sequence). In DNA form, the CDR3 reads TGTGCCAGCAGTCTAGGACAGGGGGACACCATATATTTT. Encoded protein: CASSLGQGDTIYF.

This rearrangement joins TRBV15 to TRBJ2-7, with a possible D match to TRBD2 (5 bases). There are 13 residues in the CDR3. CDR1 LNHNV and CDR2 YYDKDF come from the germline V gene (reference sequence). V shed 0 bases and J shed 7 bases, with 10 bases lying between them. The CDR3 nucleotides read TGTGCCACCAGCAGAGATCCGGGAAGTGAGCAGTACTTC. Translated: CATSRDPGSEQYF.

This chain uses TRBV2 with TRBJ1-2; no clear D. CDR1 is SNHLY, CDR2 FYNNEI, per germline. The CDR3 runs 13 residues. Trimming cost V 3 bases and J 7 bases, with 12 bases left between them. The chain's CDR3 is CASSELSSVGYTF. CDR3 nucleotide sequence: TGTGCCAGCAGTGAGTTGTCCAGCGTTGGCTACACCTTC.

The genes are TRBV5-4 and TRBJ2-7; 8 nucleotides match TRBD2. Germline-derived CDR1 and CDR2 are SGHNT and YYREEE (reference sequence). The CDR3 is made up of 15 amino acids. J gave up 6 bases and V 0 bases, and 8 bases lay outside the gene matches. The DNA for the CDR3 is TGTGCCAGCAGCTTGGGGCGGGGGGTTCTTGGCGAGCAGTACTTC. The encoded protein is CASSLGRGVLGEQYF.

The V call is TRBV30, the J call TRBJ1-2; D ambiguous. The CDR3 covers 12 residues. V dropped 1 base and J dropped 4 bases, with 7 bases sitting between them. CDR1 GTSNPN and CDR2 SVGIG come from the germline V gene (reference sequence). The CDR3 sequence: CAWSGWSYGYTF. The CDR3 nucleotides are TGTGCCTGGAGTGGATGGAGCTATGGCTACACCTTC.

The rearrangement links TRBV11-2 to TRBJ1-4; D uncertain. The CDR3 length is 14 residues. The germline V and J ends were trimmed by 5 bases and 8 bases, with 15 bases remaining between them. Germline CDR1 reads SGHAT; CDR2 reads FQNNGV. The CDR3 DNA reads as TGTGCCAGCAGCCGGATTCCCCGAGGGGAAAAACTGTTTTTT. This translates into CASSRIPRGEKLFF.

V usage is TRBV20-1 and J usage is TRBJ2-7, with D possibly TRBD2 on 5 matching bases. The CDR3 totals 11 residues. Trimming pared 5 bases from V and 4 bases from J, leaving 9 bases between. CDR1 is DFQATT, CDR2 SNEGSKA, per germline (reference sequence). CDR3 in DNA: TGCAGTGCTGACGGGGAGTACGAGCAGTACTTC. Translation: CSADGEYEQYF.

The DNA of the CDR3 is TGTGCCAGCATTCTTCGGACACGGAACACTGAAGCTTTCTTT. Protein sequence: CASILRTRNTEAFF. V usage is TRBV6-4 and J usage is TRBJ1-1, with D possibly TRBD1 on 5 matching bases. Deletions cut 7 bases from V and 1 base from J, with 13 bases between. The V gene's germline CDR1 is MRHNA and CDR2 SNTAGT. This CDR3 contains 14 residues.

This rearrangement joins TRBV7-9 to TRBJ1-5, with 7 bases matching TRBD1. This CDR3 has 15 residues. Germline V lookup: CDR1 SEHNR, CDR2 FQNEAQ (reference sequence). The junction had 6 bases not matched to a gene; V was cut back by 5 bases and J by 2 bases. CDR3 nucleotides: TGTGCCAGCAGCCCGACAGGGACTGGCAATCAGCCCCAGCATTTT. It codes for CASSPTGTGNQPQHF.

This clone showed up just once. CDR3 nucleotide sequence: TGTGCCAGCAGCGGTGGACGGAAAACAGGGGGCTACACCTTC. Translated: CASSGGRKTGGYTF. J is TRBJ1-2 and V is TRBV9; TRBD1 is a possible D gene (6 bases). CDR1 is SGDLS, CDR2 YYNGEE, per germline. V was clipped by 3 bases and J by 8 bases, with 17 bases between them. The CDR3 spans 14 residues.

This clone appeared a single time. This chain joins TRBV5-1 and TRBJ2-5, with TRBD1 matching over 8 bases. The germline gives CDR1 SGHRS, CDR2 YFSETQ. This CDR3 comprises 15 residues. V was pared by 5 bases and J by 4 bases, with 10 bases of the junction left unmatched. The CDR3 is CASRAQGARAETQYF. CDR3 bases: TGCGCCAGCAGGGCGCAGGGGGCGAGGGCAGAGACCCAGTACTTC.

Only one count was recorded for this clone. The chain is built from TRBV3-1 (or the pseudogene TRBV3-2) and TRBJ2-6, with D perhaps TRBD1 (5 bases). The CDR3 runs 14 residues. Trimming took 5 bases from V and 1 from J, leaving 6 bases between them. The germline V gene encodes CDR1 LGHDT and CDR2 YNNKEL (reference sequence). In DNA, the CDR3 is TGTGCCAGCAGCGCAGGGTCTGGGGCCAACGTCCTGACTTTC. It encodes CASSAGSGANVLTF.

This chain connects TRBV18 to TRBJ2-3; no reliable D call. Trimming shortened V by 1 base and J by 2 bases, and 13 bases separated the two germline ends. Germline lookup yields CDR1 KGHSH and CDR2 LQKENI. The CDR3 runs to 16 residues. Written as DNA, the CDR3 is TGTGCCAGCTCACCACGTGAGGTTTCGTCCACAGATACGCAGTATTTT. Its translation is CASSPREVSSTDTQYF.

The chain combines TRBV7-2 with TRBJ2-1, with TRBD1 matching 8 bases. The CDR3 has 16 residues. V was clipped by 5 bases and J by 0 bases; unmatched bases: 6. The germline V gene encodes CDR1 SGHTA and CDR2 FQGNSA. CDR3 loop: CASSPGTGSSYNEQFF. CDR3 coding DNA: TGTGCCAGCAGCCCCGGGACAGGTAGCTCCTACAATGAGCAGTTCTTC.

The chain has TRBV4-1 and TRBJ1-1, with 10 bases that match TRBD1. J was trimmed by 3 bases and V by 3 bases; bases with no gene match: 4. The CDR3 consists of 15 residues. CDR1 and CDR2 (germline): MGHRA, YSYEKL. Here the CDR3 DNA reads TGCGCCAGCAGCCACCCGGGACAGGGGCACACTGAAGCTTTCTTT. The encoded protein is CASSHPGQGHTEAFF.

The V and J genes are TRBV6-2 or TRBV6-3 and TRBJ1-1; D is undetermined. Germline V gene sequence: CDR1 MNHEY, CDR2 SVGEGT. The CDR3 spans 15 residues. V was clipped by 2 bases and J by 0 bases, with 10 bases between them. Written as DNA, the CDR3 is TGTGCCAGCAGTTACGGCTGGAGAGTGAACACTGAAGCTTTCTTT. It encodes CASSYGWRVNTEAFF.

The chain has TRBV7-2 and TRBJ2-7, with TRBD1 identical over 7 bases. Germline CDR1 and CDR2: SGHTA and FQGNSA. This CDR3 spans 14 amino acids. V lost 1 base and J lost 2; bases outside the gene matches: 2. CDR3 nucleotide sequence: TGTGCCAGCAGCTTAGGGCAGGGGGCCTACGAGCAGTACTTC. Translated, it gives CASSLGQGAYEQYF.

The rearrangement links TRBV6-4 to TRBJ2-3; 16 bases are shared with TRBD2. V lost 2 bases to trimming and J lost 4 bases; unmatched junction nucleotides: 6. This CDR3 is 18 amino acids long. Germline lookup yields CDR1 MRHNA and CDR2 SNTAGT. Written as DNA, the CDR3 is TGTGCCAGCAGTGACACCGGGACTAGCGGGGGGGCCTCAGATACGCAGTATTTT. Protein product: CASSDTGTSGGASDTQYF.

The rearrangement joins TRBV6-2 or TRBV6-3 to TRBJ2-2; possibly TRBD1 for D (6 bases). V was clipped by 5 bases and J by 7 bases, with 17 bases between them. Germline V gene data show CDR1 as MNHEY and CDR2 as SVGEGT. This CDR3 region has 15 residues. CDR3 protein: CASSPGTRYGGELFF. CDR3 DNA sequence: TGTGCCAGCAGTCCCGGGACACGGTACGGCGGGGAGCTGTTTTTT.

J is TRBJ1-2 and V is TRBV4-1; 9 bases are a match to TRBD1. The CDR3 length is 15 residues. Germline V gene data show CDR1 as MGHRA and CDR2 as YSYEKL. The J segment lost 4 bases and the V segment lost 1 base, leaving 4 bases of the junction unmatched. CDR3 in DNA: TGCGCCAGCAGCCAAGGGACAGGGGTTGGCTATGGCTACACCTTC. Amino acid sequence: CASSQGTGVGYGYTF.

The gene calls are TRBV5-6 and TRBJ1-6; possibly TRBD1 for D (5 bases). This CDR3 is 13 amino acids long. Trimming left V 4 bases short and J 10 bases short, with 12 bases between. Germline lookup yields CDR1 SGHDT and CDR2 YYEEEE. The CDR3 DNA reads as TGTGCCAGCAGCCCTGGGGGGGAATCACCCCTCCACTTT. This codes for CASSPGGESPLHF.

This chain connects TRBV18 to TRBJ2-7; TRBD2 matches 7 bases. V shed 0 bases, J shed 0 bases, and the junction held 8 bases outside the gene matches. The length of the CDR3 is 17 residues. Germline lookup yields CDR1 KGHSH and CDR2 LQKENI. The CDR3 nucleotides are TGTGCCAGCTCACCACCGATGGGGGGGGGTGGCTCCTACGAGCAGTACTTC. Its protein product is CASSPPMGGGGSYEQYF.

J is TRBJ2-2 and V is TRBV4-1; D remains ambiguous. Looked up from germline, CDR1 is MGHRA and CDR2 is YSYEKL. The CDR3 sequence is 15 residues long. V lost 1 base and J lost 4, with 10 bases in between. CDR3 loop: CASSQVVQATGELFF. The CDR3 bases are TGCGCCAGCAGCCAAGTCGTTCAGGCCACCGGGGAGCTGTTTTTT.

J is TRBJ1-5 and V is TRBV5-5; the match to TRBD1 covers 7 bases. The V segment lost 4 bases and the J segment 2 bases; nucleotides outside the gene matches: 6. The CDR3 extends over 15 amino acids. CDR1 is SGHKS and CDR2 is YYEKEE in the germline V gene (reference sequence). The CDR3 reads CASSLRGQRNQPQHF. CDR3 bases: TGTGCCAGCAGCCTACGGGGACAGCGCAATCAGCCCCAGCATTTT.

This chain uses TRBV7-2 with TRBJ1-2; D perhaps matches TRBD1 (5 bases). V was shortened by 0 bases and J by 7 bases, with 18 bases between the two germline ends. The CDR3 contains 16 residues. The germline CDR1 and CDR2 sequences are SGHTA and FQGNSA. In DNA, the CDR3 is TGTGCCAGCAGCTTAGCAGCGGGCCAGGGTATAGTTGGCTACACCTTC. Translation: CASSLAAGQGIVGYTF. Combining the CDR3 with reference TRBV7-2 and TRBJ1-2 gives the whole variable domain GAGVSQSPSNKVTEKGKDVELRCDPISGHTALYWYRQSLGQGLEFLIYFQGNSAPDKSGLPSDRFSAERTGGSVSTLTIQRTQQEDSAVYLCASSLAAGQGIVGYTFGSGTRLTVV.

This rearrangement joins TRBV10-3 to TRBJ2-1, with 8 bases that match TRBD2. J gave up 2 bases and V 3 bases, and 6 bases lay outside the gene matches. Germline CDR1 reads ENHRY; CDR2 reads SYGVKD. This CDR3 region has 16 residues. The CDR3 protein is CAISDNSGDAYNEQFF. The CDR3 coding sequence is TGTGCCATCAGTGATAATAGCGGGGACGCCTACAATGAGCAGTTCTTC.